These 2 T cell receptor beta chains originate from one sample sequenced in a study of blood T cell repertoires in COVID-19. This table comes from immunoSEQ multiplex PCR, and its TCRdb copy is limited to in-frame clones, with some not included. The sample shows roughly 300,000 clones, about 86% of them seen only once. The sample comprised PBMCs or T cells enriched from blood (not recorded which). Receptors were obtained from a woman aged 40 to 55 with acute COVID-19.

The V call is TRBV6-5, the J call TRBJ1-2; D call uncertain. The CDR3 spans 13 residues. The germline V and J ends were trimmed by 0 bases and 7 bases, with 9 bases remaining between them. The germline gives CDR1 MNHEY, CDR2 SVGAGI. The CDR3 is CASSYSSWSGYTF. CDR3 in DNA: TGTGCCAGCAGTTACTCTAGCTGGTCTGGCTACACCTTC.

J is TRBJ1-2 and V is TRBV2, with TRBD1 matching over 7 bases. CDR3 length: 13 residues. Unmatched junction bases numbered 7, after V lost 5 bases and J lost 7 bases. Germline V CDR1 and CDR2: SNHLY, FYNNEI. The CDR3 nucleotides read TGTGCCAGCAGTTTTGGGACAGCGGGTGGCTACACCTTC. This encodes CASSFGTAGGYTF.